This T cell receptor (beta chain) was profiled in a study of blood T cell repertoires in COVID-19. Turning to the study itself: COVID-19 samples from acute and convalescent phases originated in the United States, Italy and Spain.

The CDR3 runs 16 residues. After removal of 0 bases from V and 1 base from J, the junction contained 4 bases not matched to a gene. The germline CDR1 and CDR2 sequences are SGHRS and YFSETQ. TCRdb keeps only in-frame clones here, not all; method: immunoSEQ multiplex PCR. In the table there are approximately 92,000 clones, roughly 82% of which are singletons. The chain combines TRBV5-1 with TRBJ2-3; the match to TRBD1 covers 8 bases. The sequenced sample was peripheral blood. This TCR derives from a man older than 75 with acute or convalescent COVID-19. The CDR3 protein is CASSLEDRVGTDTQYF. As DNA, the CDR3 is TGCGCCAGCAGCTTGGAGGACAGGGTTGGCACAGATACGCAGTATTTT.